The next 14 T cell receptor beta chains were all read from a single sample in a study of T cells expressing NK-cell markers. TCRdb reprocessed the 5' RACE reads; each CDR3 protein has one entry and no DNA is given. This repertoire includes 140,000 to 150,000 distinct CDR3 sequences. The sequenced material came from blood T cells: a sorted CD56 or NKG2C T cell subset, CD4+ or CD8+ T cells, or bulk PBMC T cells (not recorded which). These receptors were obtained from a man between 18 and 29 years old in good health.

The chain employs TRBV27 and TRBJ2-5; TCRdb designates TRBD1, a call that cannot be tested without DNA. CDR1 and CDR2 (germline): MNHEY, SMNVEV (reference sequence). CDR3 length: 13 residues. This chain's CDR3 is CASSPGGGETQYF.

The V gene is TRBV7-9, the J gene TRBJ1-4; TCRdb lists TRBD1, though no DNA is available to test this call. The CDR3 is 16 amino acids. Germline V gene data show CDR1 as SEHNR and CDR2 as FQNEAQ (reference sequence). CDR3 loop: CASSGMGQGKSEKLFF.

The chain couples TRBV15 to TRBJ2-3; there is no DNA to check the TCRdb D call of TRBD1. CDR3 length: 15 residues. Germline V lookup: CDR1 LNHNV, CDR2 YYDKDF (reference sequence). The CDR3 reads CATSRRTGYTDTQYF.

The chain carries TRBV28 and TRBJ1-5; the TRBD1 assignment by TCRdb is unverifiable without DNA. This CDR3 has 14 amino acids. Germline assignment: CDR1 MDHEN and CDR2 SYDVKM. CDR3 amino acids: CASSLRGSNQPQHF.

V and J are TRBV27 and TRBJ2-1; TCRdb selects TRBD2, and the lack of DNA leaves this call unchecked. The CDR3 extends over 14 amino acids. Germline V gene sequence: CDR1 MNHEY, CDR2 SMNVEV (reference sequence). The CDR3: CASQELAGGREQFF.

This chain links TRBV4-3 with TRBJ2-7; without DNA, the TCRdb call of TRBD1 cannot be checked. The CDR3 has 14 amino acids. The V gene's germline CDR1 is LGHNA and CDR2 YSLEER. The CDR3 sequence is CASSQERTGYEQYF.

This chain links TRBV19 with TRBJ1-2; with no DNA, the TCRdb D assignment of TRBD1 cannot be verified. Germline V lookup: CDR1 LNHDA, CDR2 SQIVND (reference sequence). The CDR3 is 13 residues long. The CDR3 loop is CASSPGGNYGYTF.

The J gene is TRBJ2-1, the V gene TRBV20-1; TCRdb's D call, TRBD1, is unchecked because there is no DNA. The germline CDR1 and CDR2 sequences are DFQATT and SNEGSKA (reference sequence). This CDR3 region has 14 residues. The CDR3: CSAPPGQGVYEQFF.

The rearrangement joins TRBV3-1 to TRBJ1-2; no DNA is available, so the TRBD1 call from TCRdb remains unchecked. The CDR3 spans 17 residues. CDR1 and CDR2 (germline): LGHDT, YNNKEL (reference sequence). CDR3 residues: CASSQVRDRYPGYGYTF.

The V gene is TRBV24-1, the J gene TRBJ2-2; TCRdb's D gene call, TRBD2, goes unchecked for lack of DNA. Germline V lookup: CDR1 KGHDR, CDR2 SFDVKD. There are 16 residues in the CDR3. CDR3 loop: CATSSTSGSNTGELFF.

CDR3: CASDEEGQGTDTQYF. The rearrangement links TRBV9 to TRBJ2-3; TCRdb calls TRBD1, which cannot be checked without DNA. The V gene's germline CDR1 is SGDLS and CDR2 YYNGEE. The CDR3 runs to 15 residues.

The genes are TRBV7-9 and TRBJ1-1; the TRBD1 assignment by TCRdb is unverifiable without DNA. The CDR3 loop spans 13 amino acids. CDR1 and CDR2 from the germline V gene are SEHNR and FQNEAQ (reference sequence). The CDR3: CASSLPGDLRAFF.

This chain links TRBV3-1 with TRBJ2-1. From germline, CDR1 is LGHDT and CDR2 YNNKEL (reference sequence). The CDR3 extends over 14 amino acids. The CDR3 sequence: CASSQDVSINEQFF.

The V gene is TRBV10-3, the J gene TRBJ2-1; TCRdb indicates TRBD2, and absent DNA this call remains unverified. CDR3 size: 12 residues. The germline V gene has CDR1 ENHRY and CDR2 SYGVKD. The CDR3 loop is CATGLAADEQFF.